These T cell receptor beta chains were read from a single sample in a study of regulatory T cells in long-lasting Graves disease. One entry per CDR3 protein, called by TCRdb with MiXCR from the multiplex PCR reads. The sample contains 400,000 to 550,000 distinct CDR3 sequences, about a sixth of which appear only once. This sample was also put to use in a study of T cells in Graves' hyperthyroidism and ophthalmopathy.

Source: peripheral blood mononuclear cells (PBMCs), taken at new diagnosis, from a patient treated with antithyroid drugs. The receptors come from a woman in her 30s with Graves disease. Both conserved end residues are part of each CDR3. The D gene is left open where the match is weak. Only part of the rows carry a size: once, few, many, or a class if the clone is expanded.

>many|TRBV28|11|NA|TRBJ2-5
TGTGCCAGCGGGACAGGGACTAGCGAGTACTTC
CASGTGTSEYF
>many|TRBV7-9|16|TRBD1|TRBJ2-7
TGTGCCAGCAGCTCTGACAGGGTAGGCCCTAGCTACGAGCAGTACTTC
CASSSDRVGPSYEQYF
>NA|TRBV7-9|15|TRBD2|TRBJ2-1
TGTGCCAGCAGCCTCACACTAGCGGGAGTGGATGAGCAGTTCTTC
CASSLTLAGVDEQFF
>few|TRBV10-2|13|NA|TRBJ1-2
TGCGCCAGCAGTGAAGGCCTGGGGTATGGCTACACCTTC
CASSEGLGYGYTF
>few|TRBV20-1|16|TRBD2|TRBJ2-1
TGCAGTGCTAGAGATCTTCGACTAGCGGGAGTAAGAGAGCAGTTCTTC
CSARDLRLAGVREQFF
>many|TRBV18|15|NA|TRBJ1-1
TGTGCCAGCTCACCACCGGGCGGGCTGGGTAAAATGGCTTTCTTT
CASSPPGGLGKMAFF
>many|TRBV6-9|17|NA|TRBJ2-7
TGTGCCAGCAGTTACAAGTGGGTCGCGGGGGCGCGCTACGAGCAGTACTTC
CASSYKWVAGARYEQYF
>NA|TRBV5-1|14|NA|TRBJ2-7
TGCGCCAGCAGCTTTCTACAGATAAGTGGCGAGCAGTACTTC
CASSFLQISGEQYF
>once|TRBV3-1|11|NA|TRBJ1-6
TGTGCCAGCACCTCCCGTTCACCCCTCCACTTT
CASTSRSPLHF
>many|TRBV3-1|14|TRBD1|TRBJ1-6
TGTGCCAGCAGCCAAGTTGACAGGGGTCCACCCCTCCACTTT
CASSQVDRGPPLHF
>many|TRBV30|15|NA|TRBJ1-5
TGTGCCTGGAGTGTAGAGGGCCAGTTCAATCAGCCCCAGCATTTT
CAWSVEGQFNQPQHF
>many|TRBV5-1|12|NA|TRBJ1-2
TGTGCCAGCAGCTTAGAGGGGTATGGCTACACCTTC
CASSLEGYGYTF
>NA|TRBV27|14|NA|TRBJ1-1
TGTGCCAGCAGTTTGCAGGGTAGTAGCACTGAAGCTTTCTTT
CASSLQGSSTEAFF
>NA|TRBV6-1|13|TRBD2|TRBJ2-5
TGTGCCAGCGGGAACGGGGGGTTGGAGACCCAGTACTTC
CASGNGGLETQYF
>many|TRBV6-1|15|NA|TRBJ1-1
TGTGCCAGCAGTGAAGCGAATGGGGCTCACACTGAAGCTTTCTTT
CASSEANGAHTEAFF
>few|TRBV28|14|TRBD2|TRBJ2-1
TGTGCCAGCAGACGGACTAGCGGTAACAATGAGCAGTTCTTC
CASRRTSGNNEQFF
>many|TRBV5-1|16|TRBD2|TRBJ2-3
TGCGCCAGCAGCCAACTACTAGCGGGAGGGCCGGATACGCAGTATTTT
CASSQLLAGGPDTQYF
>many|TRBV2|15|TRBD2|TRBJ2-7
TGTGCCAGCAGTGAAAGGGCTAGCGGGAGATTCGAGCAGTACTTC
CASSERASGRFEQYF
>NA|TRBV11-2|15|TRBD2|TRBJ2-7
TGTGCCAGCAGCCGGACTAGCGGGGTAACCTACGAGCAGTACTTC
CASSRTSGVTYEQYF
>NA|TRBV11-2|17|TRBD2|TRBJ2-2
TGTGCCAGCAGCTTGGGGCGGGGAGGGTTGGGCACCGGGGAGCTGTTTTTT
CASSLGRGGLGTGELFF
>many|TRBV6-2/TRBV6-3|16|TRBD2|TRBJ2-3
TGTGCCAGCAGTGGGGGGTGGGAGGGCGCGGCAGATACGCAGTATTTT
CASSGGWEGAADTQYF
>few|TRBV5-4|14|NA|TRBJ2-7
TGTGCCAGCAGCTTGACAGGGTGGGCGAGTGAGCAGTACTTC
CASSLTGWASEQYF
>few|TRBV13|18|NA|TRBJ2-2
TGTGCCAGCAGCTCCGAGGGTGGGGGGCTGGCCTTCACCGGGGAGCTGTTTTTT
CASSSEGGGLAFTGELFF
>many|TRBV28|14|NA|TRBJ2-7
TGTGCCAGCAGTTTTCCGGGACCCCTTTCCGAGCAGTACTTC
CASSFPGPLSEQYF
>few|TRBV20-1|15|TRBD2|TRBJ2-1
TGCAGTGCTAGGGACGGGAGGAACCCCGAATATGAGCAGTTCTTC
CSARDGRNPEYEQFF
>many|TRBV30|12|TRBD1|TRBJ2-4
TGTGCCTGGGGGACAGGGGGAGACATTCAGTACTTC
CAWGTGGDIQYF
>NA|TRBV7-9|19|NA|TRBJ1-5
TGTGCCAGCAGCTTAGGGGGGTTGACCCGGAGGCGGGGTGATCAGCCCCAGCATTTT
CASSLGGLTRRRGDQPQHF
>NA|TRBV20-1|14|TRBD2|TRBJ2-1
TGCAGTGCTAGAGGACTAGCCCGATACAATGAGCAGTTCTTC
CSARGLARYNEQFF
>NA|TRBV29-1|11|TRBD2|TRBJ2-3
TGCAGCGCCTTAGCGGGAGATACGCAGTATTTT
CSALAGDTQYF
>many|TRBV6-1|15|TRBD1|TRBJ2-7
TGTGCCAGCACCCGAGGCCGGACAGGGGTGGACGAGCAGTACTTC
CASTRGRTGVDEQYF
>many|TRBV6-5|16|NA|TRBJ2-7
TGTGCCAGCAGTTACTCCACGAGGGAGCCCTTTTACGAGCAGTACTTC
CASSYSTREPFYEQYF
>many|TRBV15|16|TRBD2|TRBJ2-1
TGTGCCACCAGCAGCCGAGCGGGACTCTCCTACAATGAGCAGTTCTTC
CATSSRAGLSYNEQFF
>many|TRBV18|13|NA|TRBJ2-7
TGTGCCAGCTCACCACCCGGACAGTACGAGCAGTACTTC
CASSPPGQYEQYF
>many|TRBV13|14|NA|TRBJ2-7
TGTGCCAGCAGCTTCTACAGCAGCTCCTACGAGCAGTACTTC
CASSFYSSSYEQYF
>many|TRBV7-2|12|NA|TRBJ1-5
TGTGCCAGCAGCTTAGGATATCAGCCCCAGCATTTT
CASSLGYQPQHF
>many|TRBV6-5|15|NA|TRBJ1-1
TGTGCCAGCAGTTTCACACCTCCGGGGAACACTGAAGCTTTCTTT
CASSFTPPGNTEAFF
>NA|TRBV24-1|15|NA|TRBJ2-7
TGTGCCACCAGTGATTCGGAGTTAGGCCGTGACGCGCAGTACTTC
CATSDSELGRDAQYF
>many|TRBV27|15|NA|TRBJ2-7
TGTGCCAGCAAGCGGACGGACGCCTTATCGTACGAGCAGTACTTC
CASKRTDALSYEQYF
>few|TRBV3-1|14|TRBD1|TRBJ1-2
TGTGCCAGCAGCCTGTCGACAGGGCGGAGTGGCTACACCTTC
CASSLSTGRSGYTF
>many|TRBV7-2|15|NA|TRBJ1-3
TGTGCCAGCAGATCCGGGGTGTTGAATGGAAACACCATATATTTT
CASRSGVLNGNTIYF
>many|TRBV3-1|13|NA|TRBJ2-1
TGTGCCAGCAGCCTCACGCGGTACAATGAGCAGTTCTTC
CASSLTRYNEQFF
>few|TRBV7-2|17|TRBD2|TRBJ2-2
TGTGCCAGCAGCTTCCCAGAGACTAGCGGGAGAGCCGGGGAGCTGTTTTTT
CASSFPETSGRAGELFF
>few|TRBV11-2|15|NA|TRBJ2-1
TGTGCCAGCAGCTTAGGGGCCACCCCCTACAATGAGCAGTTCTTC
CASSLGATPYNEQFF
>few|TRBV28|17|TRBD2|TRBJ2-7
TGTGCCAGCAGTTTATCGTACGGCGCGGGAGGCTCCTACGAGCAGTACTTC
CASSLSYGAGGSYEQYF
>many|TRBV5-1|15|NA|TRBJ1-1
TGCGCCAGCACTCCACGTGGGGGGATGAACGCTGAAGCTTTCTTT
CASTPRGGMNAEAFF
>NA|TRBV6-1|14|NA|TRBJ2-3
TGTGCCAGCAGTGAGGACTCAAGCACAGATACGCAGTATTTT
CASSEDSSTDTQYF
>few|TRBV4-1|14|NA|TRBJ2-2
TGCGCCAGCAGCCAAGGGCGGGACACCGGGGAGCTGTTTTTT
CASSQGRDTGELFF
>NA|TRBV4-3|15|TRBD2|TRBJ2-1
TGCGCCAGCAGCCGTGTAACTAGCGGGAGTTTTGAGCAGTTCTTC
CASSRVTSGSFEQFF
>many|TRBV27|12|NA|TRBJ2-1
TGTGCCAGCAGGACGGGATCCAATGAGCAGTTCTTC
CASRTGSNEQFF
>many|TRBV28|14|NA|TRBJ2-7
TGTGCCAGCAGGGCTCTGGGCTTCTCCTACGAGCAGTACTTC
CASRALGFSYEQYF
>many|TRBV6-5|17|NA|TRBJ1-1
TGTGCCAGCAGTTATTGGGAGGGTAGGGGTCGGATCACTGAAGCTTTCTTT
CASSYWEGRGRITEAFF
>many|TRBV5-1|12|NA|TRBJ2-3
TGTGCCAGCAGCTTGGGGGCCGATACGCAGTATTTT
CASSLGADTQYF
>many|TRBV29-1|12|NA|TRBJ2-7
TGCAGCGTTGAATCGGGATCCTACGAGCAGTACTTC
CSVESGSYEQYF
>many|TRBV12-3/TRBV12-4|13|TRBD1|TRBJ2-3
TGTGCCAGCGGGCCAGGGGGTTCGGGTACGCAGTATTTT
CASGPGGSGTQYF
>NA|TRBV29-1|17|NA|TRBJ1-4
TGCAGCGTTGCCTTGATTACCCCGACAGGAACAGTTGAAAAACTGTTTTTT
CSVALITPTGTVEKLFF
>few|TRBV3-1|17|NA|TRBJ2-1
TGTGCCAGCAGCGAAGGCCAGCTCTCCTGGGGCCACAATGAGCAGTTCTTC
CASSEGQLSWGHNEQFF